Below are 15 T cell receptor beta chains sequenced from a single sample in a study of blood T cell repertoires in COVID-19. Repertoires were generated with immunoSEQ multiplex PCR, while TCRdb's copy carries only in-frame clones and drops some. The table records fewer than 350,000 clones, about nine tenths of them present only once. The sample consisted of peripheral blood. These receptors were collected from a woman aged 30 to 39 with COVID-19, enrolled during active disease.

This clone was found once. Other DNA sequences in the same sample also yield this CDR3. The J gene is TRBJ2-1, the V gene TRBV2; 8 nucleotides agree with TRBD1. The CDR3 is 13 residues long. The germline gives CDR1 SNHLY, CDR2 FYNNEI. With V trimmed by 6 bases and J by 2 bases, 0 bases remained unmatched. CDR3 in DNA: TGTGCCAGCAGACAGGGGGCCTACAATGAGCAGTTCTTC. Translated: CASRQGAYNEQFF.

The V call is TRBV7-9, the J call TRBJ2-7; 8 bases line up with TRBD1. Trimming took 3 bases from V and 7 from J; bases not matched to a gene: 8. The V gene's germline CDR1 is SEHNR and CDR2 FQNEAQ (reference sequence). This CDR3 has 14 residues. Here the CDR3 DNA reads TGTGCCAGCAGCTTGGCGGACAGGGCAGGGGAGCAGTACTTC. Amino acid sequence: CASSLADRAGEQYF.

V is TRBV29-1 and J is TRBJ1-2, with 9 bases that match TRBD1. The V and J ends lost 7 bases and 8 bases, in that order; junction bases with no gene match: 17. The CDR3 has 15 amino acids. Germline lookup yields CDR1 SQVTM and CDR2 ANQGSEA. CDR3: CSAIPGTGSSLGYTF. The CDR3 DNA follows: TGCAGCGCTATTCCCGGGACAGGGTCGTCGTTGGGCTACACCTTC. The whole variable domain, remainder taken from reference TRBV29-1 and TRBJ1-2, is SAVISQKPSRDICQRGTSLTIQCQVDSQVTMMFWYRQQPGQSLTLIATANQGSEATYESGFVIDKFPISRPNLTFSTLTVSNMSPEDSSIYLCSAIPGTGSSLGYTFGSGTRLTVV.

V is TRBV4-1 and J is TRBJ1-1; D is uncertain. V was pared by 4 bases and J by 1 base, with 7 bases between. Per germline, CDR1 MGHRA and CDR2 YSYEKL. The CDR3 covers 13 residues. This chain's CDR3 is CASSRNRNTEAFF. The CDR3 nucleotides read TGCGCCAGCAGCCGGAACAGGAACACTGAAGCTTTCTTT.

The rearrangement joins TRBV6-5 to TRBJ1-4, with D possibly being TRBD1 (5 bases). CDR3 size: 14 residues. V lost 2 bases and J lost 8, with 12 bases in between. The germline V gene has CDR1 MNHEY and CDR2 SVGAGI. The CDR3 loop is CASSYGSGREKLFF. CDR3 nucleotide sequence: TGTGCCAGCAGTTACGGATCAGGGAGGGAAAAACTGTTTTTT.

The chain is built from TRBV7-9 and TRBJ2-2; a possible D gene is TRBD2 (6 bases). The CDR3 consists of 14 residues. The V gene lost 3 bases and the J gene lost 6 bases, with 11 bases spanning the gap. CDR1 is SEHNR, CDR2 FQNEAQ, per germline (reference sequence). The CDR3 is CASSLRGTAGELFF. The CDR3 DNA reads TGTGCCAGCAGCTTGCGGGGAACCGCCGGGGAGCTGTTTTTT.

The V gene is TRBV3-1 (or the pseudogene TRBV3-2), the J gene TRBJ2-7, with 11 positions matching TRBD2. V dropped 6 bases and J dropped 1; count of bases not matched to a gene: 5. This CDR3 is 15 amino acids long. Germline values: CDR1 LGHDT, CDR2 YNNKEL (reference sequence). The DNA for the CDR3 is TGTGCCAGCAGTCTGGGACTAGCGGATTCCTACGAGCAGTACTTC. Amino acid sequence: CASSLGLADSYEQYF.

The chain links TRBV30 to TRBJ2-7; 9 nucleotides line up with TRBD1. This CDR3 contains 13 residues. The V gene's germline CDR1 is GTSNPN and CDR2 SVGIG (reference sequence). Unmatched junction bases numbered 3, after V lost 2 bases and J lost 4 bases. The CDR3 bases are TGTGCCTGGAGTCAGGACAGGGGATACGAGCAGTACTTC. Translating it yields CAWSQDRGYEQYF.

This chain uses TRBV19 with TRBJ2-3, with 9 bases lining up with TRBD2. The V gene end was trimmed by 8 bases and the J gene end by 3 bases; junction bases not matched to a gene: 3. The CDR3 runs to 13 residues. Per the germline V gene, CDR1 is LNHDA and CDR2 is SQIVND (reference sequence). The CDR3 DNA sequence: TGTGCCAGTGGAAGCGGGGGGACAGATACGCAGTATTTT. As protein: CASGSGGTDTQYF. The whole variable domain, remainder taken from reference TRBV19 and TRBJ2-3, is DGGITQSPKYLFRKEGQNVTLSCEQNLNHDAMYWYRQDPGQGLRLIYYSQIVNDFQKGDIAEGYSVSREKKESFPLTVTSAQKNPTAFYLCASGSGGTDTQYFGPGTRLTVL.

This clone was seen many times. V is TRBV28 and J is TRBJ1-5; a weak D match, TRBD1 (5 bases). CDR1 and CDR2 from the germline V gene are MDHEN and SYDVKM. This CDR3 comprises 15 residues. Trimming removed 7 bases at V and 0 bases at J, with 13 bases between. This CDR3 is CASKTAGNSNQPQHF. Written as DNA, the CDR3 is TGTGCCAGCAAGACAGCAGGGAATAGCAATCAGCCCCAGCATTTT. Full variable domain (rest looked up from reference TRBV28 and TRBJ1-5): DVKVTQSSRYLVKRTGEKVFLECVQDMDHENMFWYRQDPGLGLRLIYFSYDVKMKEKGDIPEGYSVSREKKERFSLILESASTNQTSMYLCASKTAGNSNQPQHFGDGTRLSIL.

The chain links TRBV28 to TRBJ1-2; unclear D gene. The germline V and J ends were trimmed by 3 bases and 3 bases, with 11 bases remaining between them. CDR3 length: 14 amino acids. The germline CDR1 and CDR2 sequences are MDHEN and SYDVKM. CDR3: CASSFQQTYYGYTF. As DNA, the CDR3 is TGTGCCAGCAGTTTCCAACAGACCTACTATGGCTACACCTTC.

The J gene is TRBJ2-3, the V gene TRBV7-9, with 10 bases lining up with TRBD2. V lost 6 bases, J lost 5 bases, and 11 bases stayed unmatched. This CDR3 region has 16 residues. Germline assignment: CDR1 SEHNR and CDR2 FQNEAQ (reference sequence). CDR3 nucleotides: TGTGCCAGCAGTAGGCAGGAAGCGGGAGGGAGAGATACGCAGTATTTT. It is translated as CASSRQEAGGRDTQYF.

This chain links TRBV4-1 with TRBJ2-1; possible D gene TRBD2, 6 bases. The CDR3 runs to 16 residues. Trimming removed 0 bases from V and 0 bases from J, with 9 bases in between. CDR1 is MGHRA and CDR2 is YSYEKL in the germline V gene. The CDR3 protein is CASSQDRGSSYNEQFF. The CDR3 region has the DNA TGCGCCAGCAGCCAAGACCGGGGGAGCTCCTACAATGAGCAGTTCTTC.

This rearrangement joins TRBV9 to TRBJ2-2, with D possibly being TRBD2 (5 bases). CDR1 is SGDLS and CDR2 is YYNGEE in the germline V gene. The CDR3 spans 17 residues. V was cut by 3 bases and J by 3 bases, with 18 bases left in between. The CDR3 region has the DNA TGTGCCAGCAGCGCGGCCCCGGCCCGCGGGTACACCGGGGAGCTGTTTTTT. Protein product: CASSAAPARGYTGELFF.

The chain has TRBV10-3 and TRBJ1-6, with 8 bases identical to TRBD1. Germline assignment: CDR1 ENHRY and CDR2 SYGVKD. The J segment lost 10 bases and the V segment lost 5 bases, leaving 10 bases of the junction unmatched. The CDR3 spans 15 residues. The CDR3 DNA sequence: TGTGCCATCAGTTCCCGCGGGACAGGAGGATCACCCCTCCACTTT. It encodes CAISSRGTGGSPLHF.